This T cell receptor (beta chain) came from a study of a mutant IDH1 vaccine in newly diagnosed glioma. In the study overall: Patients got radiotherapy, temozolomide, or both beforehand, and most got both.

In this sample, this clone is large. As yet, its antigen is unknown. The time point here: baseline, week 1 (first vaccination visit). Treatment denoted: pre-vaccination baseline after standard-of-care therapy. The astrocytomas were IDH1-mutant, ATRX-negative, and WHO grade 3 or 4. Germline-derived CDR1 and CDR2 are WNHNN and SYGVQD (reference sequence). Trimming shortened V by 0 bases and J by 3 bases, and 5 bases separated the two germline ends. This CDR3 has 13 residues. Whole-study findings and limits: Changes in top peripheral clonotypes did not appear linked to pseudoprogression.

Libraries were prepared by immunoSEQ multiplex PCR; TCRdb keeps only in-frame clonotypes and omits some of them. The table records tens of thousands of clones, almost 85% of them present only once. Sequencing used PBMCs, obtained from a glioma patient treated with radiotherapy, temozolomide or both. The rearrangement uses TRBV10-1 and TRBJ1-1; D unclear. The receptor was derived from a man aged 30 to 45 with glioma. The CDR3 DNA is TGCGCCAGCAGTGAGTCCCGATACACTGAAGCTTTCTTT. This sequence encodes CASSESRYTEAFF.